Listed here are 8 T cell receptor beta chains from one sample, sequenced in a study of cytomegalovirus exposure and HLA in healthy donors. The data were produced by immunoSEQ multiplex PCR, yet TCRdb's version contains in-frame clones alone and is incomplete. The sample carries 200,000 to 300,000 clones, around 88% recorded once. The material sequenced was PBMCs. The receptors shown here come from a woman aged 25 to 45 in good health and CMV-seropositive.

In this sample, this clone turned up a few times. CDR3 amino acids: CASSIEVAGPYNEQFF. The CDR3 nucleotides read TGTGCCAGTAGTATAGAAGTGGCGGGACCCTACAATGAGCAGTTCTTC. The chain combines TRBV19 with TRBJ2-1; D might be TRBD2 (6 bases). Deletions cut 0 bases from V and 2 bases from J, with 11 bases between. CDR1 is LNHDA and CDR2 is SQIVND in the germline V gene (reference sequence). This CDR3 contains 16 residues.

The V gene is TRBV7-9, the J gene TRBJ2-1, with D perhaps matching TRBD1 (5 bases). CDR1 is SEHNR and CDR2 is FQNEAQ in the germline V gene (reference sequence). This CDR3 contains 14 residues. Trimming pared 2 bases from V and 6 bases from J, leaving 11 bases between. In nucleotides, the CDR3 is TGTGCCAGCAGCTTACCAGGGTCCGTCAATGAGCAGTTCTTC. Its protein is CASSLPGSVNEQFF.

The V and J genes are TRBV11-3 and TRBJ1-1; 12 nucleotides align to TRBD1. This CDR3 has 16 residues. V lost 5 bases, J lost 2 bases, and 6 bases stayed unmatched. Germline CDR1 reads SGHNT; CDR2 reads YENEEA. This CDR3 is CASSPGTGGYNTEAFF. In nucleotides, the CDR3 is TGTGCCAGCAGCCCAGGGACAGGGGGCTATAACACTGAAGCTTTCTTT.

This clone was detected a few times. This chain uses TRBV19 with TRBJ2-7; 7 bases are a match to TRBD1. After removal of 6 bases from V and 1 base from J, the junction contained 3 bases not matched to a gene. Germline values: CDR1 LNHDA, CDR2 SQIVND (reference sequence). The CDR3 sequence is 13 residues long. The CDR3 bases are TGTGCCAGTAGCTTGACAGGGTCCTACGAGCAGTACTTC. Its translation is CASSLTGSYEQYF.

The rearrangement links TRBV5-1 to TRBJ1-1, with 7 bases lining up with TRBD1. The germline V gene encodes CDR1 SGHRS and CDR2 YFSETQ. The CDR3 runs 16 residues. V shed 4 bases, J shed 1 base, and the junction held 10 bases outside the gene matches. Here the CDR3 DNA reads TGCGCCAGCAGCGCGGTAGGGACAGCTTCGAACACTGAAGCTTTCTTT. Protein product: CASSAVGTASNTEAFF.

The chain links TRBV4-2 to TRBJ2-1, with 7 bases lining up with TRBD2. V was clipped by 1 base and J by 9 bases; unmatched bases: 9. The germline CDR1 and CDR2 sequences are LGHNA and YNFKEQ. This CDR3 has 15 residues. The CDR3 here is CASSQGFGGSGEQFF. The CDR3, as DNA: TGTGCCAGCAGCCAAGGTTTCGGCGGGAGTGGTGAGCAGTTCTTC.

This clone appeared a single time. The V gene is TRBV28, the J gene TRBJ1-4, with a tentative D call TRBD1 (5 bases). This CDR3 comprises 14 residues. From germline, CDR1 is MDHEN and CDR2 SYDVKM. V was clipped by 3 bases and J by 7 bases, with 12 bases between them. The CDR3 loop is CASSLGEVVEKLFF. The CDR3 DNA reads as TGTGCCAGCAGTTTGGGGGAGGTGGTTGAAAAACTGTTTTTT.

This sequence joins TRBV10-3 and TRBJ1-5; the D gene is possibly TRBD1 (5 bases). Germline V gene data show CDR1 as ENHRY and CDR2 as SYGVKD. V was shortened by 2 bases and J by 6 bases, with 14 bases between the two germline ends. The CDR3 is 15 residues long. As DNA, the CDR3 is TGTGCCATCAGTGAGGCCACGGGGACTCGTCAGCCCCAGCATTTT. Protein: CAISEATGTRQPQHF.